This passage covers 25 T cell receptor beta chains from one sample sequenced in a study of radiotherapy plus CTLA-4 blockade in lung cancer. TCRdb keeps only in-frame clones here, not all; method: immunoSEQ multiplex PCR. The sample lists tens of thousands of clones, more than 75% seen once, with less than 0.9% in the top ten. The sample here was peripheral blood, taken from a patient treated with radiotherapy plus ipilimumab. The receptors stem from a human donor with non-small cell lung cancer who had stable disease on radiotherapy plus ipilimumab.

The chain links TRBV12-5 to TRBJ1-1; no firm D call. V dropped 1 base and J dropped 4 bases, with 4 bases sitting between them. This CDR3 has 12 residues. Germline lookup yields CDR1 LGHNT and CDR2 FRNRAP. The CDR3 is CASGLDGTEAFF. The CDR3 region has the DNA TGTGCTAGTGGTTTGGACGGCACTGAAGCTTTCTTT.

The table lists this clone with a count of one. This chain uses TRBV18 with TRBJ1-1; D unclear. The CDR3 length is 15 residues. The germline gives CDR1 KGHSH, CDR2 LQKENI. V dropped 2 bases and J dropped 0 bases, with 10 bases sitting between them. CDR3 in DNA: TGTGCCAGCTCACCAGGATCCCGGGTGAACACTGAAGCTTTCTTT. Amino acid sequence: CASSPGSRVNTEAFF.

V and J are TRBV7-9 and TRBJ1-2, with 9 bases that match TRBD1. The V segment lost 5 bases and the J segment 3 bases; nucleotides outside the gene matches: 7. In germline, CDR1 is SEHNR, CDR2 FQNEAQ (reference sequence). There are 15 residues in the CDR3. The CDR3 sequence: CASSAGQGHYYGYTF. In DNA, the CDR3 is TGTGCCAGCAGCGCCGGACAGGGGCATTACTATGGCTACACCTTC.

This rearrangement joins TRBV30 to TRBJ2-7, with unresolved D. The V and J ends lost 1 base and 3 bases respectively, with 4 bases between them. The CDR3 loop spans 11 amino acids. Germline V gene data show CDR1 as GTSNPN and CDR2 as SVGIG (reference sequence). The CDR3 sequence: CAWSEVYEQYF. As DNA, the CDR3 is TGTGCCTGGAGTGAAGTCTACGAGCAGTACTTC.

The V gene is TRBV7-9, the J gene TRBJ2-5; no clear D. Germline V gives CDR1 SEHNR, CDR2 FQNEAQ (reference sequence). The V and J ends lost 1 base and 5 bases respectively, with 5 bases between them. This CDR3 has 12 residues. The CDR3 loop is CASSLEAETQYF. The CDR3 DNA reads TGTGCCAGCAGCTTAGAAGCGGAGACCCAGTACTTC.

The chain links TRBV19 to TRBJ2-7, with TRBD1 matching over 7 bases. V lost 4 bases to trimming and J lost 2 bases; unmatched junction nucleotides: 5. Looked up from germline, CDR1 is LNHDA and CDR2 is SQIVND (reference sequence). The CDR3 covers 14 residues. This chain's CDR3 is CASSSRDSTYEQYF. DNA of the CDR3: TGTGCCAGTAGTAGCCGGGACAGCACCTACGAGCAGTACTTC.

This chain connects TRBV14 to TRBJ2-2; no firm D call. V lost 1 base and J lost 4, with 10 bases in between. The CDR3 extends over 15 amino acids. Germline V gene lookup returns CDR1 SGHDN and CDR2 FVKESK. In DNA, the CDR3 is TGTGCCAGCAGCCAAGCCCTGGTGGGCACCGGGGAGCTGTTTTTT. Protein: CASSQALVGTGELFF.

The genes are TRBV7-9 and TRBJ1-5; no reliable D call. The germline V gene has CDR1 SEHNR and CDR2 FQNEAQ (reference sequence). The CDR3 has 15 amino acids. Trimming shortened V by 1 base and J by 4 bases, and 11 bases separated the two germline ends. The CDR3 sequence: CASSLVGSSNQPQHF. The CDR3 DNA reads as TGTGCCAGCAGCTTAGTAGGGTCCAGTAATCAGCCCCAGCATTTT.

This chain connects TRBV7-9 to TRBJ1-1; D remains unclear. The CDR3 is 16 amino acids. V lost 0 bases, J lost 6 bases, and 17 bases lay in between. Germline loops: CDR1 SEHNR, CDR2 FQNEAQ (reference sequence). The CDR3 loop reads CASSLAEQQPGPEAFF. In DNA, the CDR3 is TGTGCCAGCAGCTTAGCGGAGCAGCAACCAGGCCCTGAAGCTTTCTTT.

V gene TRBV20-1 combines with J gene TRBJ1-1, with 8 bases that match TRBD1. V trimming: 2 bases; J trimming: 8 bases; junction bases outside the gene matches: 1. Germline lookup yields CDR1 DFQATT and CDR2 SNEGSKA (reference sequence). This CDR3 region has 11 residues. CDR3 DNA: TGCAGTGCTAGACGGACAGGGGAAGCTTTCTTT. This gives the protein CSARRTGEAFF.

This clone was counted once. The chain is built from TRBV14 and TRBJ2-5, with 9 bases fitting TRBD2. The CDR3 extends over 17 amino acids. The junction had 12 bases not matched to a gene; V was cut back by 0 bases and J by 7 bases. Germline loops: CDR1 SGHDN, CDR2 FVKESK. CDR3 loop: CASSQDELREGRGTQYF. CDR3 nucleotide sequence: TGTGCCAGCAGCCAAGATGAACTGCGGGAGGGCCGGGGGACCCAGTACTTC.

CDR3 DNA: TGTGCCAGCAGGGGAGTGGACTATGGCTACACCTTC. It yields the protein CASRGVDYGYTF. The rearrangement joins TRBV25-1 to TRBJ1-2, with D unresolved. CDR1 MGHDK and CDR2 SYGVNS come from the germline V gene. The CDR3 length is 12 residues. Trimming removed 6 bases at V and 3 bases at J, with 8 bases between.

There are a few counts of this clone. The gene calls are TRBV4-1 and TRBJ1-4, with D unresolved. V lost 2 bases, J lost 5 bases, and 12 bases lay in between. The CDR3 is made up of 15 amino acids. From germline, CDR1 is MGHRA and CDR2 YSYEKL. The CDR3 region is CASSQSERENEKLFF. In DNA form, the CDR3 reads TGCGCCAGCAGCCAATCTGAGAGAGAGAATGAAAAACTGTTTTTT.

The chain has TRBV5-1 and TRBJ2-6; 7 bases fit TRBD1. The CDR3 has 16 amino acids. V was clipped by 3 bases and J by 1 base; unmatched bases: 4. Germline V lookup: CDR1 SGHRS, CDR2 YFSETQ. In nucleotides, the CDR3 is TGCGCCAGCAGCTCCAGACAGGGATCTGGGGCCAACGTCCTGACTTTC. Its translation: CASSSRQGSGANVLTF.

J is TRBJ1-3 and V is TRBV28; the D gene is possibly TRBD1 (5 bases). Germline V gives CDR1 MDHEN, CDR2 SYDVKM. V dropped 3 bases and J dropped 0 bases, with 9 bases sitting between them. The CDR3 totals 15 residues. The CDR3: CASSFGGASGNTIYF. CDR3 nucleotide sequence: TGTGCCAGCAGTTTCGGAGGGGCCTCTGGAAACACCATATATTTT.

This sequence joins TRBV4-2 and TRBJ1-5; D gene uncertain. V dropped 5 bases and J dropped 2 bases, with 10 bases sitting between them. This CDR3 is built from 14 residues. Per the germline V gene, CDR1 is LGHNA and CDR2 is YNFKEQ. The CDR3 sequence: CASSAARGNQPQHF. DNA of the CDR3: TGTGCCAGCAGCGCAGCTAGAGGCAATCAGCCCCAGCATTTT.

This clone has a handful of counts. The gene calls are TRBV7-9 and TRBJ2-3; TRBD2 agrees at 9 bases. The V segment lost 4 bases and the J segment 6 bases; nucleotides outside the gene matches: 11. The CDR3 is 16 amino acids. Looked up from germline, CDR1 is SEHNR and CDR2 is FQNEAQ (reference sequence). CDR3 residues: CASSSPTSGWGDTQYF. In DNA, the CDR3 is TGTGCCAGCAGCTCCCCGACTAGCGGTTGGGGGGATACGCAGTATTTT.

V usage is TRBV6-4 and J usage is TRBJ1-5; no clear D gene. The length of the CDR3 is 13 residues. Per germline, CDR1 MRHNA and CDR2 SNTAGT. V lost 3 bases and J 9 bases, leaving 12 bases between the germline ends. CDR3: CASSEHHQTPQHF. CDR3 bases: TGTGCCAGCAGTGAACATCATCAAACGCCCCAGCATTTT.

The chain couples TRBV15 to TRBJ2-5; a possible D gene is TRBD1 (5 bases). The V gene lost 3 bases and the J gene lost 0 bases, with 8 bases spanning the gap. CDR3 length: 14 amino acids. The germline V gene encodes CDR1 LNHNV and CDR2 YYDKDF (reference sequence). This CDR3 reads CATSRTANQETQYF. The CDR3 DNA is TGTGCCACCAGCAGGACAGCAAACCAAGAGACCCAGTACTTC.

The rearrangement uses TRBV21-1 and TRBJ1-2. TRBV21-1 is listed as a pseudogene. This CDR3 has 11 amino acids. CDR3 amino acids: CASSQEGGYTF. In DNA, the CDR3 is TGTGCCAGCAGTCAGGAGGGAGGCTACACCTTC.

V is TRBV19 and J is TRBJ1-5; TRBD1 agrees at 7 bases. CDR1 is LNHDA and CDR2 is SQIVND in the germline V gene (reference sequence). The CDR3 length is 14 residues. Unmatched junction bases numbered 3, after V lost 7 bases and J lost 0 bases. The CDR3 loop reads CASKTGHSNQPQHF. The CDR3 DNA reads TGTGCCAGTAAGACAGGGCATAGCAATCAGCCCCAGCATTTT.

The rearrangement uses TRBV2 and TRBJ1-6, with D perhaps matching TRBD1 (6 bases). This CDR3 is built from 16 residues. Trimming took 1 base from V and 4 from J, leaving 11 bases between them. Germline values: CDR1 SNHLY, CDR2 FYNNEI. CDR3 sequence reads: CASSEEAGTYNSPLHF. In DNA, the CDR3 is TGTGCCAGCAGTGAAGAGGCGGGGACATATAATTCACCCCTCCACTTT.

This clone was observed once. Written as DNA, the CDR3 is TGTGCCAGCAGCGACATACTAGCGGGGGGCTCAGATACGCAGTATTTT. Translation gives CASSDILAGGSDTQYF. The genes are TRBV9 and TRBJ2-3; 12 bases line up with TRBD2. V shed 3 bases, J shed 4 bases, and the junction held 6 bases outside the gene matches. The CDR3 contains 16 residues. Germline loops: CDR1 SGDLS, CDR2 YYNGEE.

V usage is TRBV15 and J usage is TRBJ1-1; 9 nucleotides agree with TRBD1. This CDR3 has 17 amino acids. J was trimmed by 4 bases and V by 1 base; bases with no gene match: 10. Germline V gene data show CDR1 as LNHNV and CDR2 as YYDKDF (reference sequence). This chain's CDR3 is CATSRGRTGVGSTEAFF. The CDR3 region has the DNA TGTGCCACCAGCAGAGGTCGGACAGGGGTCGGAAGCACTGAAGCTTTCTTT.

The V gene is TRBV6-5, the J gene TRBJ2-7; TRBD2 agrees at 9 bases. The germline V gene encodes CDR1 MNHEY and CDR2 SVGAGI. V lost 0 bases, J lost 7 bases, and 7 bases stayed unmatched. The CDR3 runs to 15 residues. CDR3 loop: CASSYSRGTSHEQYF. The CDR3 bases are TGTGCCAGCAGTTACTCCCGAGGGACTAGCCATGAGCAGTACTTC.